This is a list of T cell receptor beta chains from one sample in a study of T cells after yellow fever vaccination. TCRdb called the 5' RACE reads again in MiXCR, with one record for every CDR3 protein. The table has hundreds of thousands of distinct CDR3 sequences, about 12% seen once; the top ten hold 2.5% to 3.5%. The sample here was CD4+ T cells sorted from PBMCs, taken 15 days after the yellow fever booster vaccination. These TCRs come from a man between 18 and 29 years old who received the YFV17D yellow fever vaccine. Both conserved end residues are part of each CDR3. A D gene is named only where the DNA matches it firmly. The size entry is marked missing in some rows and otherwise reads once, few, many or a size class.

j_call: TRBJ2-4
d_call: TRBD2
clone_size: .
v_call: TRBV18
cdr3_aa: CASSPGGGEGNIQYF
cdr3_nt: TGTGCCAGCTCCCCGGGGGGAGGCGAAGGAAACATTCAGTACTTC

j_call: TRBJ2-1
d_call: .
clone_size: many
v_call: TRBV3-1
cdr3_aa: CASSQAVVSYNEQFF
cdr3_nt: TGTGCCAGCAGCCAGGCCGTAGTCTCCTACAATGAGCAGTTCTTC

j_call: TRBJ2-2
d_call: TRBD1
clone_size: .
v_call: TRBV11-3
cdr3_aa: CASSLVGGIPGELFF
cdr3_nt: TGTGCCAGCAGCTTAGTAGGGGGCATCCCCGGGGAGCTGTTTTTT

j_call: TRBJ2-3
d_call: TRBD2
clone_size: .
v_call: TRBV4-2
cdr3_aa: CASSHRLGSGGPGGYTQYF
cdr3_nt: TGTGCCAGCAGCCACAGGCTCGGTAGCGGGGGGCCCGGCGGGTATACGCAGTATTTT

j_call: TRBJ1-3
d_call: TRBD1
clone_size: .
v_call: TRBV4-3
cdr3_aa: CASSQGTGIDSGNTIYF
cdr3_nt: TGCGCCAGCAGCCAAGGGACAGGGATTGACTCTGGAAACACCATATATTTT

j_call: TRBJ1-6
d_call: .
clone_size: few
v_call: TRBV12-3/TRBV12-4
cdr3_aa: CASSWDTVYNSPLHF
cdr3_nt: TGTGCCAGCAGTTGGGACACCGTCTATAATTCACCCCTCCACTTT

j_call: TRBJ2-5
d_call: TRBD1
clone_size: few
v_call: TRBV6-6
cdr3_aa: CASSYGGQVRETQYF
cdr3_nt: TGTGCCAGCAGTTACGGGGGACAGGTCAGGGAGACCCAGTACTTC

j_call: TRBJ2-4
d_call: .
clone_size: few
v_call: TRBV4-3
cdr3_aa: CASSQDIAGVLAKNIQYF
cdr3_nt: TGCGCCAGCAGCCAAGATATAGCCGGGGTTCTAGCCAAAAACATTCAGTACTTC

j_call: TRBJ2-5
d_call: TRBD2
clone_size: .
v_call: TRBV7-2
cdr3_aa: CASTSSGTSEETQYF
cdr3_nt: TGTGCCAGCACCTCGTCCGGGACTAGCGAAGAGACCCAGTACTTC

j_call: TRBJ2-5
d_call: .
clone_size: .
v_call: TRBV7-3
cdr3_aa: CASSSSTGPEYF
cdr3_nt: TGTGCCAGCAGCTCCTCGACAGGCCCCGAGTACTTC

j_call: TRBJ1-6
d_call: TRBD1
clone_size: .
v_call: TRBV20-1
cdr3_aa: CSARGPGTALPSPLHF
cdr3_nt: TGCAGTGCTAGAGGTCCCGGGACAGCCCTCCCTTCACCCCTCCACTTT

j_call: TRBJ1-1
d_call: .
clone_size: few
v_call: TRBV15
cdr3_aa: CATSRDQQRAFF
cdr3_nt: TGTGCCACCAGCAGAGATCAACAACGGGCTTTCTTT

j_call: TRBJ1-1
d_call: .
clone_size: .
v_call: TRBV20-1
cdr3_aa: CSARQGSTEAFF
cdr3_nt: TGCAGTGCTAGACAGGGGAGCACTGAAGCTTTCTTT

j_call: TRBJ2-1
d_call: TRBD1
clone_size: .
v_call: TRBV6-5
cdr3_aa: CASSYSRTGKRNEQFF
cdr3_nt: TGTGCCAGCAGTTACTCTAGGACAGGGAAGCGCAATGAGCAGTTCTTC

j_call: TRBJ2-1
d_call: TRBD2
clone_size: .
v_call: TRBV20-1
cdr3_aa: CSAREARGAYNEQFF
cdr3_nt: TGCAGTGCTAGAGAGGCGCGGGGGGCCTACAATGAGCAGTTCTTC

j_call: TRBJ1-2
d_call: .
clone_size: few
v_call: TRBV7-2
cdr3_aa: CASSTGQYGYTF
cdr3_nt: TGTGCCAGCAGCACTGGACAGTATGGCTACACCTTC

j_call: TRBJ2-5
d_call: TRBD2
clone_size: .
v_call: TRBV19
cdr3_aa: CASSMTSGGAEVETQYF
cdr3_nt: TGTGCCAGTAGTATGACTAGCGGGGGGGCCGAGGTCGAGACCCAGTACTTC

j_call: TRBJ1-5
d_call: .
clone_size: few
v_call: TRBV10-2
cdr3_aa: CASSESDSNQPQHF
cdr3_nt: TGCGCCAGCAGTGAGTCGGATAGCAATCAGCCCCAGCATTTT

j_call: TRBJ2-2
d_call: .
clone_size: .
v_call: TRBV7-2
cdr3_aa: CASSYKSAGELFF
cdr3_nt: TGTGCCAGCAGCTACAAATCGGCCGGGGAGCTGTTTTTT

j_call: TRBJ1-2
d_call: TRBD1
clone_size: .
v_call: TRBV7-2
cdr3_aa: CASSWGQGLTDNYGYTF
cdr3_nt: TGTGCCAGCAGCTGGGGACAGGGGCTAACGGATAACTATGGCTACACCTTC

j_call: TRBJ1-5
d_call: .
clone_size: few
v_call: TRBV20-1
cdr3_aa: CSARAVDSNQPQHF
cdr3_nt: TGCAGTGCTCGTGCCGTGGACAGCAATCAGCCCCAGCATTTT

j_call: TRBJ2-1
d_call: .
clone_size: many
v_call: TRBV3-1
cdr3_aa: CASSLTGSNEQFF
cdr3_nt: TGTGCCAGCAGCCTCACGGGCTCTAATGAGCAGTTCTTC

j_call: TRBJ2-4
d_call: .
clone_size: many
v_call: TRBV19
cdr3_aa: CASGGGLGIQYF
cdr3_nt: TGTGCCAGTGGAGGGGGGCTGGGCATTCAGTACTTC

j_call: TRBJ2-3
d_call: .
clone_size: .
v_call: TRBV6-1
cdr3_aa: CASSDWGRTDTQYF
cdr3_nt: TGTGCCAGCAGTGATTGGGGGCGCACAGATACGCAGTATTTT

j_call: TRBJ2-1
d_call: .
clone_size: .
v_call: TRBV6-6
cdr3_aa: CASSYSNPRTNRFF
cdr3_nt: TGTGCCAGCAGTTACTCGAACCCTCGGACAAACCGGTTCTTC

j_call: TRBJ1-5
d_call: .
clone_size: few
v_call: TRBV6-1
cdr3_aa: CASRSGGAGTQPQHF
cdr3_nt: TGTGCCAGCAGGTCGGGCGGAGCAGGGACTCAGCCCCAGCATTTT

j_call: TRBJ1-1
d_call: .
clone_size: many
v_call: TRBV12-3/TRBV12-4
cdr3_aa: CASSLPPTGLIVNTEAFF
cdr3_nt: TGTGCCAGCAGTTTACCCCCGACGGGCCTCATCGTGAACACTGAAGCTTTCTTT

j_call: TRBJ1-1
d_call: .
clone_size: .
v_call: TRBV4-2
cdr3_aa: CASSRTVDHTEAFF
cdr3_nt: TGTGCCAGCAGCCGGACAGTCGACCACACTGAAGCTTTCTTT

j_call: TRBJ2-3
d_call: .
clone_size: many
v_call: TRBV5-1
cdr3_aa: CASSLVQVRTDTQYF
cdr3_nt: TGCGCCAGCAGCTTGGTTCAAGTCCGGACAGATACGCAGTATTTT

j_call: TRBJ1-1
d_call: .
clone_size: .
v_call: TRBV18
cdr3_aa: CASSPAMNTEAFF
cdr3_nt: TGTGCCAGCTCACCCGCAATGAACACTGAAGCTTTCTTT

j_call: TRBJ2-1
d_call: TRBD2
clone_size: .
v_call: TRBV5-1
cdr3_aa: CASSSGGEGEQFF
cdr3_nt: TGCGCCAGCAGCTCGGGGGGAGAGGGTGAGCAGTTCTTC

j_call: TRBJ1-2
d_call: .
clone_size: .
v_call: TRBV25-1
cdr3_aa: CASRPRGGESFYGYTF
cdr3_nt: TGTGCCAGCAGACCCCGAGGGGGGGAATCCTTCTATGGCTACACCTTC

j_call: TRBJ1-6
d_call: .
clone_size: .
v_call: TRBV19
cdr3_aa: CASTLGAHSSPLHF
cdr3_nt: TGTGCCAGTACCTTGGGGGCTCACAGTTCACCCCTCCACTTT

j_call: TRBJ1-4
d_call: .
clone_size: many
v_call: TRBV4-2
cdr3_aa: CASSPLATATNEKLFF
cdr3_nt: TGTGCCAGCAGCCCCCTTGCGACAGCAACTAATGAAAAACTGTTTTTT

j_call: TRBJ2-4
d_call: .
clone_size: .
v_call: TRBV7-2
cdr3_aa: CASSSNRSKKNIQYF
cdr3_nt: TGTGCCAGCAGCTCAAACAGGAGTAAGAAAAACATTCAGTACTTC

j_call: TRBJ1-1
d_call: .
clone_size: few
v_call: TRBV30
cdr3_aa: CAWRGLGPEAFF
cdr3_nt: TGTGCCTGGAGGGGGTTGGGGCCTGAAGCTTTCTTT

j_call: TRBJ2-3
d_call: TRBD2
clone_size: .
v_call: TRBV6-5
cdr3_aa: CASRTIAGGGADTQYF
cdr3_nt: TGTGCCAGCAGGACTATAGCGGGGGGAGGCGCAGATACGCAGTATTTT

j_call: TRBJ1-1
d_call: TRBD1
clone_size: .
v_call: TRBV20-1
cdr3_aa: CSAIDRGDTEAFF
cdr3_nt: TGCAGTGCCATCGACAGGGGGGACACTGAAGCTTTCTTT

j_call: TRBJ2-6
d_call: .
clone_size: .
v_call: TRBV7-2
cdr3_aa: CASSIRTPDVLTF
cdr3_nt: TGTGCCAGCAGCATCAGGACACCCGACGTCCTGACTTTC

j_call: TRBJ2-4
d_call: TRBD1
clone_size: few
v_call: TRBV23-1
cdr3_aa: CASSQSLRGLGAKNIQYF
cdr3_nt: TGCGCCAGCAGTCAATCGCTTAGGGGGCTGGGAGCCAAAAACATTCAGTACTTC

j_call: TRBJ1-5
d_call: TRBD1
clone_size: .
v_call: TRBV18
cdr3_aa: CASSAAGTGTQPQHF
cdr3_nt: TGTGCCAGCTCAGCAGCCGGGACAGGGACTCAGCCCCAGCATTTT

j_call: TRBJ1-2
d_call: TRBD1
clone_size: many
v_call: TRBV10-3
cdr3_aa: CATGTGANYGYTF
cdr3_nt: TGTGCCACGGGGACAGGCGCTAACTATGGCTACACCTTC

j_call: TRBJ2-3
d_call: TRBD2
clone_size: .
v_call: TRBV5-4
cdr3_aa: CASSLSGGPLQADTQYF
cdr3_nt: TGTGCCAGCAGCTTAAGCGGGGGGCCCTTGCAGGCAGATACGCAGTATTTT

j_call: TRBJ2-5
d_call: TRBD1
clone_size: many
v_call: TRBV28
cdr3_aa: CASSLSGQGPFQETQYF
cdr3_nt: TGTGCCAGCAGTTTATCAGGACAGGGTCCGTTCCAAGAGACCCAGTACTTC

j_call: TRBJ1-5
d_call: TRBD1
clone_size: .
v_call: TRBV19
cdr3_aa: CASSITGVRGPQHF
cdr3_nt: TGTGCCAGTAGTATAACAGGGGTTCGGGGGCCCCAGCATTTT

j_call: TRBJ2-1
d_call: .
clone_size: few
v_call: TRBV7-2
cdr3_aa: CASSLAGGYNEQFF
cdr3_nt: TGTGCCAGCAGCTTAGCGGGCGGTTACAATGAGCAGTTCTTC

j_call: TRBJ2-3
d_call: TRBD2
clone_size: many
v_call: TRBV4-3
cdr3_aa: CASSLRITSGATDTQYF
cdr3_nt: TGCGCCAGCAGCCTCCGAATCACTAGCGGGGCCACAGATACGCAGTATTTT

j_call: TRBJ2-3
d_call: .
clone_size: few
v_call: TRBV20-1
cdr3_aa: CSAKRVSGTQYF
cdr3_nt: TGCAGTGCTAAGCGGGTATCCGGTACGCAGTATTTT

j_call: TRBJ2-5
d_call: TRBD2
clone_size: few
v_call: TRBV7-2
cdr3_aa: CASSLGGTSATQYF
cdr3_nt: TGTGCCAGCAGCTTAGGGGGGACTAGCGCGACCCAGTACTTC

j_call: TRBJ2-5
d_call: TRBD1
clone_size: .
v_call: TRBV5-1
cdr3_aa: CASRSGTAYQETQYF
cdr3_nt: TGCGCCAGCAGATCCGGGACAGCGTACCAAGAGACCCAGTACTTC

j_call: TRBJ2-1
d_call: TRBD1
clone_size: .
v_call: TRBV7-3
cdr3_aa: CASSTGGTGPYNEQFF
cdr3_nt: TGTGCCAGCAGTACAGGTGGGACAGGGCCCTACAATGAGCAGTTCTTC

j_call: TRBJ1-5
d_call: .
clone_size: few
v_call: TRBV28
cdr3_aa: CASSLSGRGTYQPQHF
cdr3_nt: TGTGCCAGCAGTTTATCGGGCAGGGGCACGTATCAGCCCCAGCATTTT

j_call: TRBJ1-5
d_call: .
clone_size: .
v_call: TRBV12-3/TRBV12-4
cdr3_aa: CASSLGFKGPGNQPQHF
cdr3_nt: TGTGCCAGCAGTTTAGGTTTTAAAGGGCCGGGGAATCAGCCCCAGCATTTT

j_call: TRBJ1-3
d_call: .
clone_size: few
v_call: TRBV7-9
cdr3_aa: CASSPSGPGNTIYF
cdr3_nt: TGTGCCAGCAGCCCCTCGGGGCCCGGAAACACCATATATTTT

j_call: TRBJ2-3
d_call: TRBD1
clone_size: few
v_call: TRBV5-1
cdr3_aa: CASSLADRVTDTQYF
cdr3_nt: TGCGCCAGCAGCTTGGCCGACAGGGTCACAGATACGCAGTATTTT